This T cell receptor beta chain was recorded in a study of blood T cell repertoires in COVID-19. For the study at large: The cDNA or gDNA used as material had been derived from T cells, B-cell-depleted T cells, or PBMCs.

The table came from immunoSEQ multiplex PCR; TCRdb's copy has only in-frame clones and leaves some out. The top ten hold 1% to 1.5% of the sample, which has 150,000 or so clones, roughly 90% seen once. Material: PBMCs or T cells enriched from blood (not recorded which). This TCR derives from a human donor with acute COVID-19. The donor label of this sample is uncertain.

This CDR3 reads CASSFSGGGYTF. DNA for the CDR3: TGTGCCAGCAGCTTCAGCGGGGGAGGCTACACCTTC. V gene TRBV5-4 combines with J gene TRBJ1-2; D is possibly TRBD1 (5 bases). CDR3 length: 12 residues. Per the germline V gene, CDR1 is SGHNT and CDR2 is YYREEE (reference sequence). The germline V and J ends were trimmed by 2 bases and 8 bases, with 10 bases remaining between them.